One sample yielded the 4 T cell receptor beta chains listed below, sequenced in a study of OX40 agonist ivuxolimab in advanced cancers. Profiled with immunoSEQ multiplex PCR; TCRdb holds only in-frame clones, not every one. The repertoire holds 48,000 or so clones, with approximately 86% as singletons. The starting material was CD4+ or CD8+ T cells sorted from blood, obtained in a trial of the OX40 agonist ivuxolimab. The source is an adult with an advanced solid tumor such as melanoma, head and neck, liver or kidney cancer.

This clone was counted a few times. J is TRBJ2-7 and V is TRBV5-1; possible D gene TRBD2, 5 bases. Germline V gene lookup returns CDR1 SGHRS and CDR2 YFSETQ. This CDR3 is 15 amino acids long. V dropped 0 bases and J dropped 3 bases, with 13 bases sitting between them. The CDR3 nucleotides are TGCGCCAGCAGCTTGGGTTGGGAGTCGTTCTACGAGCAGTACTTC. It translates to CASSLGWESFYEQYF.

This clone was counted a single time. The chain couples TRBV5-6 to TRBJ2-1, with 9 bases aligning to TRBD2. This CDR3 region has 15 residues. Per germline, CDR1 SGHDT and CDR2 YYEEEE. Trimming at V came to 0 bases and at J to 6 bases, leaving 4 bases not matched to a gene. The CDR3 reads CASSLGTSVRNEQFF. For the CDR3, the DNA is TGTGCCAGCAGCTTGGGGACTAGCGTTCGCAATGAGCAGTTCTTC.

The CDR3 DNA is TGCGCCAGCAGCTTGGGAGCAGGGGGCACTGAAGCTTTCTTT. Its translation: CASSLGAGGTEAFF. The chain carries TRBV5-1 and TRBJ1-1, with 7 bases matching TRBD1. Germline V gives CDR1 SGHRS, CDR2 YFSETQ. The length of the CDR3 is 14 residues. Losses at the gene ends were 0 bases for V and 4 bases for J; bases not matched to a gene: 3. The complete variable domain, with remaining parts taken from reference TRBV5-1 and TRBJ1-1, reads KAGVTQTPRYLIKTRGQQVTLSCSPISGHRSVSWYQQTPGQGLQFLFEYFSETQRNKGNFPGRFSGRQFSNSRSEMNVSTLELGDSALYLCASSLGAGGTEAFFGQGTRLTVV.

The chain combines TRBV29-1 with TRBJ1-5; 8 bases are shared with TRBD1. This CDR3 contains 15 residues. The V gene's germline CDR1 is SQVTM and CDR2 ANQGSEA. CDR3 nucleotides: TGCAACGGGACAGGAAATGGTTCGAGCAATCAGCCCCAGCATTTT. Its protein product is CNGTGNGSSNQPQHF.